This T cell receptor beta chain came from a study of T-cell reconstitution after alpha-beta-depleted transplantation in children. The TCRbeta library incorporated unique molecular identifiers. TCRdb reprocessed the PCR reads with MiXCR, giving one entry per CDR3 protein. Among about 200,000 distinct CDR3 sequences listed, 5% to 7.5% were seen once. Germline CDR1 reads DFQATT; CDR2 reads SNEGSKA (reference sequence). V lost 1 base to trimming and J lost 5 bases, with 8 bases between them. The CDR3 spans 12 residues. This clonotype was picked up many times. What it binds is unknown. Study results and limitations: Some patients' high day-60 TCRbeta diversity was traced to surviving recipient T cells and thymic progenitors.

The V call is TRBV20-1, the J call TRBJ1-2, with a weak D call TRBD1 (5 bases). The clonotype comes from a girl less than two years old with combined immunodeficiency, due to receive a stem cell transplant. This specimen consisted of PBMCs, obtained before TCRalphabeta/CD19-depleted stem cell transplant. DNA of the CDR3: TGCAGTGCTAGAGGACAGACTTATGGCTACACCTTC. It yields the protein CSARGQTYGYTF.